These 8 T cell receptor beta chains share one sample of origin, sequenced in a study of T cells in Graves' hyperthyroidism and ophthalmopathy. Amplification yielded TCR beta CDR3 regions, with RNA transcripts as the source. Primed by the HTBI set, a first-round RT-PCR was run on the TCR CDR3. MiXCR was run by TCRdb on the multiplex PCR reads, yielding one entry per CDR3 protein. The data hold around 570,000 distinct CDR3 sequences, with 15% to 20% observed a single time. Sequencing used blood. The receptor set was obtained from a middle-aged man with Graves' ophthalmopathy.

This chain uses TRBV6-1 with TRBJ1-2; weak D call: TRBD1 (6 bases). With 0 bases removed from V and 0 bases from J, the gap between germline ends came to 8 bases. In germline, CDR1 is MNHNS, CDR2 SASEGT. CDR3 size: 15 residues. In nucleotides, the CDR3 is TGTGCCAGCAGTGAAGCGGCAGGGGCTAACTATGGCTACACCTTC. This translates into CASSEAAGANYGYTF.

This clonotype occurred many times. The genes are TRBV30 and TRBJ2-1, with D unclear. V was clipped by 2 bases and J by 7 bases, with 6 bases between them. CDR3 length equals 11 residues. CDR1 and CDR2 (germline): GTSNPN, SVGIG (reference sequence). In DNA form, the CDR3 reads TGTGCCTGGAGTCCTCTTAATGAGCAGTTCTTC. It is translated as CAWSPLNEQFF.

This chain links TRBV27 with TRBJ1-6; no reliable D call. This CDR3 region has 15 residues. Germline values: CDR1 MNHEY, CDR2 SMNVEV (reference sequence). V lost 10 bases and J 0 bases, leaving 13 bases between the germline ends. Here the CDR3 reads CATQVDPSYNSPLHF. Here the CDR3 DNA reads TGTGCCACCCAGGTCGACCCCTCCTATAATTCACCCCTCCACTTT.

This clonotype occurred a few times. Sequence at one end of the junction differs from germline and may be a read error. The DNA for the CDR3 is TGTGCCAGCAGTTTCCCTTTTCGGCGGGCGTACACTGAGCAGTTCTTC. Protein: CASSFPFRRAYTEQFF. This chain links TRBV5-6 with TRBJ2-1; weak D call: TRBD2 (5 bases). The CDR3 length is 16 residues. The germline V gene has CDR1 SGHDT and CDR2 YYEEEE.

Turning to this clonotype: One base away lies a much larger clone, so this may be a sequencing read error. CDR3 residues: CAISYSRLAPTYNEQFF. The CDR3, as DNA: TGTGCCATCAGTTACTCGAGACTAGCCCCAACCTACAATGAGCAGTTCTTC. The rearrangement joins TRBV10-3 to TRBJ2-1; 7 bases are a match to TRBD2. CDR3 length: 17 amino acids. V shed 5 bases and J 2 bases; nucleotides not matched to a gene: 12. Per the germline V gene, CDR1 is ENHRY and CDR2 is SYGVKD.

Notes on this clonotype: The junction departs from the called germline gene at one end, perhaps through a read error. The rearrangement joins TRBV6-9 to TRBJ2-2; 8 bases map to TRBD1. The CDR3 is 17 amino acids. The germline V gene encodes CDR1 MNHGY and CDR2 SVAAGI. CDR3 bases: TGTGCCAGCAGTTGGACAGGGCCAATGGCTATCACCGAGGAGCTGTTTTTT. This translates into CASSWTGPMAITEELFF.

In this sample, this clonotype turned up many times. The chain couples TRBV12-3 or TRBV12-4 to TRBJ1-2, with D maybe TRBD1 (5 bases). The CDR3 extends over 15 amino acids. The V and J ends lost 7 bases and 2 bases respectively, with 17 bases between them. DNA for the CDR3: TGTGCCAGCACAAAAAGAAATTGGGGGAACTATGGCTACACCTTC. It yields the protein CASTKRNWGNYGYTF.

This clonotype was counted a few times. The genes are TRBV24-1 and TRBJ2-3, with 10 bases that match TRBD1. The CDR3 spans 15 residues. Germline CDR1 and CDR2: KGHDR and SFDVKD. With V trimmed by 7 bases and J by 2 bases, 5 bases remained unmatched. The CDR3 region is CATSPGQGPTDTQYF. CDR3 nucleotides: TGTGCCACCAGCCCGGGACAGGGGCCCACAGATACGCAGTATTTT.